This TCR beta chain is drawn from a study of CD8 T cells in Susac syndrome. The authors reverse transcribed roughly 0.5 to 1 ug RNA with random hexamers. It was immunoSEQ multiplex PCR that amplified TCR beta CDR3 across 54 Vbeta and 13 Jbeta. Via MiXCR, TCRdb re-called the immunoSEQ multiplex PCR reads, giving one row per CDR3 protein. The sample records 150,000 to 200,000 distinct CDR3 sequences, roughly 95% being singletons. V dropped 4 bases and J dropped 1; count of bases not matched to a gene: 0. The germline V gene encodes CDR1 KGHDR and CDR2 SFDVKD. This CDR3 region has 16 residues. CD8+ and CD4+ T cells from blood underwent TCR beta sequencing, which was carried out in a high-throughput format. TEMRA cells were FACS-enriched, while CD8+ and CD4+ T cells were negatively isolated.

This sequence was found in a human donor with multiple sclerosis. The chain recombines TRBV24-1 with TRBJ2-3; 14 bases are a match to TRBD2. The sequenced material came from CD4+ T cells from PBMCs. The CDR3 loop reads CATSEGLAGGTDTQYF. The CDR3 nucleotides are TGTGCCACCAGTGAGGGACTAGCGGGAGGCACAGATACGCAGTATTTT.